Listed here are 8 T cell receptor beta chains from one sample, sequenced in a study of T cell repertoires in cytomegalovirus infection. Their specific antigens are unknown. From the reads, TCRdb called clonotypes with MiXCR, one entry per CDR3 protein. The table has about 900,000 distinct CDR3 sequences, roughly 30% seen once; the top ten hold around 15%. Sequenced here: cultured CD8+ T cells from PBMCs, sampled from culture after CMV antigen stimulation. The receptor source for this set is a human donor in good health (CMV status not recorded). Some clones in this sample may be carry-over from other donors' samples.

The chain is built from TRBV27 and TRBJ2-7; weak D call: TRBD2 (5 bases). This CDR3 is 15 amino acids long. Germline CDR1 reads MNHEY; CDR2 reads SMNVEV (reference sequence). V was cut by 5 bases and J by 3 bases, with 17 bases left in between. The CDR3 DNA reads TGTGCCAGCAGTCCTGCCGGGATACCTGGCTACGAGCAGTACTTC. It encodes CASSPAGIPGYEQYF.

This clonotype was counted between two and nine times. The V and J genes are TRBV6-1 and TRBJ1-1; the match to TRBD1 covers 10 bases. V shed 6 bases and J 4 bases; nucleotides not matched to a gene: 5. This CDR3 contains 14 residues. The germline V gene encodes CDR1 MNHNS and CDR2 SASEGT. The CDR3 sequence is CASRRQGATTEAFF. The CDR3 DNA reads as TGTGCCAGCAGACGACAGGGGGCGACCACTGAAGCTTTCTTT.

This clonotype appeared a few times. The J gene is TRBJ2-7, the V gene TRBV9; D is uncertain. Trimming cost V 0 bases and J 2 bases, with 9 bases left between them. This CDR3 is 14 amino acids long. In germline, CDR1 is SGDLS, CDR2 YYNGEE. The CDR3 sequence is CASSVGDTPYEQYF. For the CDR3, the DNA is TGTGCCAGCAGCGTAGGTGACACCCCCTACGAGCAGTACTTC.

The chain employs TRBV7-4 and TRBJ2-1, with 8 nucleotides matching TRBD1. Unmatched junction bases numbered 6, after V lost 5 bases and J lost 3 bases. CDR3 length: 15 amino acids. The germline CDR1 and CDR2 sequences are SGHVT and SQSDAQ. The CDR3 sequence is CASSPPGTGYNEQFF. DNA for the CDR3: TGTGCCAGCAGCCCTCCCGGGACAGGCTACAATGAGCAGTTCTTC. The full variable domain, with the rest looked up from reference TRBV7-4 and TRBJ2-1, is GAGVSQSPRYKVAKRGRDVALRCDSISGHVTLYWYRQTLGQGSEVLTYSQSDAQRDKSGRPSGRFSAERPERSVSTLKIQRTEQGDSAVYLCASSPPGTGYNEQFFGPGTRLTVL.

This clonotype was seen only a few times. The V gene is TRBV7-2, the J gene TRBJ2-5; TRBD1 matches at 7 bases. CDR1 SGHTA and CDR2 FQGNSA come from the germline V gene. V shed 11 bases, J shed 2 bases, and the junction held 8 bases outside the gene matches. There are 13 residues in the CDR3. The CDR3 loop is CAGQDRFQETQYF. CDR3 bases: TGTGCCGGTCAGGACAGGTTTCAAGAGACCCAGTACTTC. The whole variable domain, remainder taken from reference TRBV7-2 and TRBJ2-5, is GAGVSQSPSNKVTEKGKDVELRCDPISGHTALYWYRQSLGQGLEFLIYFQGNSAPDKSGLPSDRFSAERTGGSVSTLTIQRTQQEDSAVYLCAGQDRFQETQYFGPGTRLLVL.

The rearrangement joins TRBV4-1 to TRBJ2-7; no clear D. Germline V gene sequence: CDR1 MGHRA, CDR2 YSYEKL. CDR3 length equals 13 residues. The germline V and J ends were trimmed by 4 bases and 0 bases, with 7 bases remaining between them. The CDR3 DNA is TGCGCCAGCAGCCCCTCTTACTCCTACGAGCAGTACTTC. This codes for CASSPSYSYEQYF.

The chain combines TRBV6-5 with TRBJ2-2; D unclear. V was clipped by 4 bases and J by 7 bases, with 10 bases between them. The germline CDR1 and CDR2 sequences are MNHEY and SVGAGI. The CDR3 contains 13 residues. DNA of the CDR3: TGTGCCAGCAGTTTTAATCGTAACGGGGAGCTGTTTTTT. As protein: CASSFNRNGELFF.

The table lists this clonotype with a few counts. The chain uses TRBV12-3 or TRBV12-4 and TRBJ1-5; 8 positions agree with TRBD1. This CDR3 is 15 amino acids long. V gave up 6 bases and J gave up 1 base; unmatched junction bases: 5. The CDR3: CASSRGRVSNQPQHF. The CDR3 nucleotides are TGTGCCAGCAGCAGGGGGCGCGTCAGCAATCAGCCCCAGCATTTT.